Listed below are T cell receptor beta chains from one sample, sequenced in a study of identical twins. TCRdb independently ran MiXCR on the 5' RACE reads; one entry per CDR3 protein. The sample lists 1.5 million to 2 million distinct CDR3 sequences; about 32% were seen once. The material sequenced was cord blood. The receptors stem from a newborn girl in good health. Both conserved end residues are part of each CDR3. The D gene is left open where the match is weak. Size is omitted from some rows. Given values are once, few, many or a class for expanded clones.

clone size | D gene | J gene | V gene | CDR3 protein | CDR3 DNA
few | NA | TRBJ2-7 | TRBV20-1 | CSGIRGQTYEQYF | TGCAGTGGTATAAGGGGACAAACCTACGAGCAGTACTTC
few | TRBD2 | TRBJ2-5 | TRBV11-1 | CASSFDLAGESKTQYF | TGTGCCAGCAGCTTTGACTTAGCGGGGGAGTCCAAGACCCAGTACTTC
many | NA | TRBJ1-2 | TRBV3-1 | CASSQVLRSYGYTF | TGTGCCAGCAGCCAAGTGCTCAGATCCTATGGCTACACCTTC
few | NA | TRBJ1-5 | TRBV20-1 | CSARWQGGNQPQHF | TGCAGTGCTAGATGGCAGGGTGGCAATCAGCCCCAGCATTTT
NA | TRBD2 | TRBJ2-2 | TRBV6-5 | CASSYGTSAGELFF | TGTGCCAGCAGTTACGGGACTAGCGCCGGGGAGCTGTTTTTT
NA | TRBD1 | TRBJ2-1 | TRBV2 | CASSEYRDRADNEQFF | TGTGCCAGCAGTGAATATCGGGACAGGGCCGACAATGAGCAGTTCTTC
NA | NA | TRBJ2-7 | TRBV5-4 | CASSLGTVQDEQYF | TGTGCCAGCAGCTTGGGGACCGTGCAGGACGAGCAGTACTTC
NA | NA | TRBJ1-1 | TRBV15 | CATSRVGWVREAFF | TGTGCCACCAGCAGAGTAGGTTGGGTCAGGGAAGCTTTCTTT
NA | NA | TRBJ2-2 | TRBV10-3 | CAISDNRAGNTGVLFF | TGTGCCATCAGTGACAACAGGGCGGGGAACACCGGGGTGCTGTTTTTT
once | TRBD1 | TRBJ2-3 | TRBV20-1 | CSARVQGADTQYF | TGCAGTGCTAGGGTACAGGGGGCCGATACGCAGTATTTT
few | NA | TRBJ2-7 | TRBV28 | CASTQVWGVSTSYEQYF | TGTGCCAGCACACAAGTCTGGGGGGTGAGCACCTCCTACGAGCAGTACTTC
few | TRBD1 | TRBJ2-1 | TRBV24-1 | CATSDFGTGGLYNEQFF | TGTGCCACCAGTGATTTTGGGACAGGGGGCCTCTACAATGAGCAGTTCTTC
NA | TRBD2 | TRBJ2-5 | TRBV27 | CASSLIAGAVLNEQYF | TGTGCCAGCAGTTTAATAGCGGGAGCCGTCTTGAATGAGCAGTACTTC
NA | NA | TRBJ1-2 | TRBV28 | CASSRVVWGGGYTF | TGTGCCAGCAGCCGAGTTGTATGGGGAGGCGGCTACACCTTC
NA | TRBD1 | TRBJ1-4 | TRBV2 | CASSAGQGYEKLFF | TGTGCCAGCAGTGCCGGACAGGGGTATGAAAAACTGTTTTTT
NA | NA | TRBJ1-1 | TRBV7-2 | CASRVPNTEAFF | TGTGCCAGCCGTGTCCCGAACACTGAAGCTTTCTTT
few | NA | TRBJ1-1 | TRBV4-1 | CASSRRTRQTNTEAFF | TGCGCCAGCAGCCGAAGAACAAGACAAACGAACACTGAAGCTTTCTTT
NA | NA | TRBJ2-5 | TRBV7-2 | CASSLALAYQETQYF | TGTGCCAGCAGCTTAGCTCTAGCGTACCAAGAGACCCAGTACTTC
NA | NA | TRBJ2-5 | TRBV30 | CAWRIGGPGQETQYF | TGTGCCTGGAGGATCGGCGGGCCCGGCCAAGAGACCCAGTACTTC
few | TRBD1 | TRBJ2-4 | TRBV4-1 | CASSQLQGSNIQYF | TGCGCCAGCAGCCAACTACAGGGGAGCAACATTCAGTACTTC
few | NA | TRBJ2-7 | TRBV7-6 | CASSFNPGGPQVIRYEQYF | TGTGCCAGCAGCTTCAACCCCGGCGGACCTCAAGTTATCCGTTACGAGCAGTACTTC
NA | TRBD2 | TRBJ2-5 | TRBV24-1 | CATSDPASGSGETQYF | TGTGCCACCAGTGATCCCGCTAGCGGGAGCGGGGAGACCCAGTACTTC
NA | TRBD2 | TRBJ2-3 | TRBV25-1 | CASSESPGGPTDTQYF | TGTGCCAGCAGTGAATCTCCGGGAGGGCCGACAGATACGCAGTATTTT
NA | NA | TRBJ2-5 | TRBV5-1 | CASSSDRYEETQYF | TGCGCCAGCAGCTCGGACAGATACGAAGAGACCCAGTACTTC
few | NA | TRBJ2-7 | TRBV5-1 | CASSLEGPNYEQYF | TGCGCCAGCAGCTTGGAGGGGCCTAACTACGAGCAGTACTTC
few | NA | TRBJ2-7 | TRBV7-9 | CASSSTTPYEQYF | TGTGCCAGCAGCTCGACAACCCCCTACGAGCAGTACTTC
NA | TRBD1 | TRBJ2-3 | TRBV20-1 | CSADRATDTQYF | TGCAGTGCTGACAGGGCCACAGATACGCAGTATTTT
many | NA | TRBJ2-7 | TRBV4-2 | CASSQVSDYYEQYF | TGTGCCAGCAGCCAAGTCTCCGACTACTACGAGCAGTACTTC
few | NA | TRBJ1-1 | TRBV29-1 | CSVEVGFEAFF | TGCAGCGTTGAAGTAGGGTTTGAAGCTTTCTTT
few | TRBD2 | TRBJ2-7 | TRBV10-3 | CAISERGGQNDYEQYF | TGTGCCATCAGTGAGCGCGGGGGTCAAAACGACTACGAGCAGTACTTC
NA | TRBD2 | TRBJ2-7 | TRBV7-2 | CASSKVGGEVPYEQYF | TGTGCCAGCAGCAAAGTCGGGGGGGAAGTTCCGTACGAGCAGTACTTC
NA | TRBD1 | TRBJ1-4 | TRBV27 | CASSLRGPSEKLFF | TGTGCCAGCAGTCTTAGGGGGCCCTCGGAAAAACTGTTTTTT
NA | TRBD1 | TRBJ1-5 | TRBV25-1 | CASSRTGLRQPQHF | TGTGCCAGCAGTCGGACAGGGTTGCGACAGCCCCAGCATTTT
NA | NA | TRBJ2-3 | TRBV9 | CASSVGILRGTDTQYF | TGTGCCAGCAGCGTCGGAATACTAAGGGGGACAGATACGCAGTATTTT
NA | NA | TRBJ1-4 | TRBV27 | CASSLSRDNEKLFF | TGTGCCAGCAGTTTATCTCGGGACAATGAAAAACTGTTTTTT
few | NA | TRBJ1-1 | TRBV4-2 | CASSQDIRSFF | TGTGCCAGCAGCCAAGATATACGGTCTTTCTTT
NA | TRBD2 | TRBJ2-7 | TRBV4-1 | CASSQERGIPYNEQYF | TGCGCCAGCAGCCAAGAGCGGGGGATCCCCTACAATGAGCAGTACTTC
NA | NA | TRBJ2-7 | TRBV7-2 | CASSLRRGRGSSYEQYF | TGTGCCAGCAGCTTACGGAGGGGGCGCGGCAGCTCCTACGAGCAGTACTTC
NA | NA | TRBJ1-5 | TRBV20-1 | CSARGQADQPQHF | TGCAGTGCTAGAGGCCAGGCAGATCAGCCCCAGCATTTT
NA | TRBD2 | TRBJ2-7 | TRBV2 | CASSELLWRGNGYNEQYF | TGTGCCAGCAGTGAATTACTCTGGCGGGGGAACGGGTACAATGAGCAGTACTTC
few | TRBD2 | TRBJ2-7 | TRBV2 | CASRGTSGNYEQYF | TGTGCCAGCAGGGGGACTAGCGGAAACTACGAGCAGTACTTC
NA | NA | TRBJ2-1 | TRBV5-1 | CASRRDPGDEQFF | TGCGCCAGCAGACGTGACCCGGGGGATGAGCAGTTCTTC
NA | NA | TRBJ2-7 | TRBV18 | CASSSTLSPFSYEQYF | TGTGCCAGCTCCTCGACCTTATCCCCGTTCTCCTACGAGCAGTACTTC